The 4 T cell receptor beta chains presented below share a single source sample, sequenced in a study of CD8 T cells in ankylosing spondylitis. One entry per CDR3 protein results from TCRdb running MiXCR on the 5' RACE reads. The sample holds approximately 550,000 distinct CDR3 sequences, about 13% seen once. Their cognate antigens are unknown. Study results and caveats: Characteristic, it appeared, of ankylosing spondylitis blood was a TCR beta motif of eight or nine highly homologous variants.

Material: blood, either unsorted or a sorted T cell fraction (not recorded which). The receptors were gathered from a male donor with ankylosing spondylitis.

This clonotype was seen only a few times. The chain couples TRBV15 to TRBJ1-4; perhaps TRBD1 as D (5 bases). V was pared by 1 base and J by 8 bases, with 14 bases between. Germline CDR1 reads LNHNV; CDR2 reads YYDKDF (reference sequence). The CDR3 spans 15 residues. CDR3 sequence: CATSRGGEGLEKLFF. CDR3 sequence (DNA): TGTGCCACCAGCAGAGGGGGCGAAGGCCTAGAAAAACTGTTTTTT.

This clonotype was counted a few times. This chain joins TRBV4-2 and TRBJ2-2; 11 bases are a match to TRBD1. The J segment lost 6 bases and the V segment lost 4 bases, leaving 4 bases of the junction unmatched. From germline, CDR1 is LGHNA and CDR2 YNFKEQ. This CDR3 has 15 residues. Here the CDR3 DNA reads TGTGCCAGCAGCCGCGGGGGACAGGGGGCCGGGGAGCTGTTTTTT. It specifies CASSRGGQGAGELFF.

The chain employs TRBV12-3 or TRBV12-4 and TRBJ2-3; TRBD1 matches 8 bases. This CDR3 is 15 amino acids long. V lost 6 bases to trimming and J lost 4 bases; unmatched junction nucleotides: 9. CDR3 loop: CASSLQGGLADTQYF. The CDR3 DNA reads TGTGCCAGCAGCCTACAGGGGGGTCTCGCAGATACGCAGTATTTT.

This clonotype was counted a few times. The V and J genes are TRBV19 and TRBJ2-1; D not resolved. The CDR3 has 12 residues. V was trimmed by 7 bases and J by 4 bases, leaving 8 bases between them. Germline CDR1 LNHDA, CDR2 SQIVND (reference sequence). The CDR3 here is CASMSRYNEQFF. The CDR3 nucleotides are TGTGCCAGTATGTCCCGATACAATGAGCAGTTCTTC.